These 27 T cell receptor beta chains were sequenced from one sample in a study of blood T cells in healthy people across ages. A second roughly 6 to 12 cycle PCR used barcoded and J-beta primers. TCRdb reprocessed the 5' RACE reads via MiXCR and lists one record per CDR3 protein. The sample comprises about 900,000 distinct CDR3 sequences, 45% to 50% of which are singletons, and 10% to 15% rests with the top ten. Sequencing used blood. These receptors were obtained from a man aged 25 to 45 in good health.

This chain connects TRBV10-3 to TRBJ1-5; D is undetermined. The germline V gene has CDR1 ENHRY and CDR2 SYGVKD. Trimming removed 4 bases at V and 0 bases at J, with 1 base between. The CDR3 consists of 12 residues. Here the CDR3 DNA reads TGTGCCATCAGTGGTAGCAATCAGCCCCAGCATTTT. Translation gives CAISGSNQPQHF.

The chain uses TRBV18 and TRBJ2-4, with D perhaps TRBD2 (5 bases). Germline CDR1 KGHSH, CDR2 LQKENI. V was trimmed by 3 bases and J by 13 bases, leaving 19 bases between them. The CDR3 sequence is 14 residues long. The DNA for the CDR3 is TGTGCCAGCTCACCCCAGGAGGCGTTCGGGGAGCAGTACTTC. This gives the protein CASSPQEAFGEQYF. The full variable domain, rest sourced from reference TRBV18 and TRBJ2-4, is NAGVMQNPRHLVRRRGQEARLRCSPMKGHSHVYWYRQLPEEGLKFMVYLQKENIIDESGMPKERFSAEFPKEGPSILRIQQVVRGDSAAYFCASSPQEAFGEQYFGAGTRLSVL.

The chain combines TRBV12-3 or TRBV12-4 with TRBJ2-1, with D possibly matching TRBD2 (5 bases). The V gene lost 6 bases and the J gene lost 0 bases, with 15 bases spanning the gap. This CDR3 spans 16 amino acids. The CDR3 bases are TGTGCCAGCAGCGAATGGACTCCAAGCTCCTACAATGAGCAGTTCTTC. Its translation is CASSEWTPSSYNEQFF.

This clonotype was seen repeatedly, ten times or more. The chain recombines TRBV29-1 with TRBJ2-3, with D maybe TRBD1 (6 bases). CDR3 size: 13 residues. V was trimmed by 4 bases and J by 3 bases, leaving 11 bases between them. Germline V gene lookup returns CDR1 SQVTM and CDR2 ANQGSEA. CDR3 sequence: CSVVPRGTDTQYF. Written as DNA, the CDR3 is TGCAGCGTTGTACCCAGGGGTACAGATACGCAGTATTTT.

The genes are TRBV25-1 and TRBJ2-7, with 8 bases matching TRBD1. The germline V gene has CDR1 MGHDK and CDR2 SYGVNS. This CDR3 comprises 18 residues. Unmatched junction bases numbered 18, after V lost 1 base and J lost 7 bases. In DNA, the CDR3 is TGTGCCAGCAGTGAATTAGGGCAGGGGGCGCCAAAAAGTGGTGAGCAGTACTTC. Amino acid sequence: CASSELGQGAPKSGEQYF.

Of note for this clonotype: With a much larger clone just one base away, this may be a read error. The chain employs TRBV4-3 and TRBJ2-5, with TRBD1 matching 7 bases. V lost 0 bases to trimming and J lost 7 bases; unmatched junction nucleotides: 11. Germline V gene lookup returns CDR1 LGHNA and CDR2 YSLEER. The CDR3 sequence is 16 residues long. The CDR3 coding sequence is TGCGCCAGCAGCCAAGATCTTGCCAGGGGGAAAGGGACCCAGTACTTC. This translates into CASSQDLARGKGTQYF.

V gene TRBV9 combines with J gene TRBJ1-1, with a weak D call TRBD1 (5 bases). Germline CDR1 is SGDLS and CDR2 is YYNGEE. Trimming cost V 5 bases and J 11 bases, with 22 bases left between them. CDR3 length equals 14 residues. The CDR3 DNA follows: TGTGCCAGCAGACCAGGCACACAGGAGGGTTGGGCTTTCTTT. This codes for CASRPGTQEGWAFF. Drawing the rest from reference TRBV9 and TRBJ1-1, the complete variable domain is DSGVTQTPKHLITATGQRVTLRCSPRSGDLSVYWYQQSLDQGLQFLIQYYNGEERAKGNILERFSAQQFPDLHSELNLSSLELGDSALYFCASRPGTQEGWAFFGQGTRLTVV.

A few counts support this clonotype. The rearrangement links TRBV4-1 to TRBJ2-1, with 9 bases that match TRBD2. The CDR3 extends over 15 amino acids. V shed 0 bases and J 7 bases; nucleotides not matched to a gene: 4. Germline-derived CDR1 and CDR2 are MGHRA and YSYEKL. The chain's CDR3 is CASSQESRGGNEQFF. CDR3 DNA: TGCGCCAGCAGCCAAGAATCGCGGGGGGGAAATGAGCAGTTCTTC.

The chain carries TRBV3-1 and TRBJ1-3; D might be TRBD1 (5 bases). Trimming stripped 0 bases from V and 0 bases from J, with 18 bases between. This CDR3 is 19 amino acids long. CDR1 and CDR2 (germline): LGHDT, YNNKEL (reference sequence). Here the CDR3 DNA reads TGTGCCAGCAGCCAAGAAAGGGACTACACAATCTACTCTGGAAACACCATATATTTT. Translating it yields CASSQERDYTIYSGNTIYF.

The chain uses TRBV6-5 and TRBJ2-7; D is possibly TRBD1 (5 bases). The CDR3 sequence is 13 residues long. Trimming pared 6 bases from V and 4 bases from J, leaving 13 bases between. CDR1 is MNHEY, CDR2 SVGAGI, per germline. The CDR3 reads CASSRRARYEQYF. CDR3 nucleotides: TGTGCCAGCAGCCGCAGGGCCCGATACGAGCAGTACTTC.

This clonotype was found a few times. The CDR3 loop is CAISESVAGGPQETQYF. CDR3 coding DNA: TGTGCCATCAGTGAGTCGGTAGCGGGGGGACCTCAAGAGACCCAGTACTTC. This rearrangement joins TRBV10-3 to TRBJ2-5, with TRBD2 matching over 10 bases. The germline CDR1 and CDR2 sequences are ENHRY and SYGVKD. There are 17 residues in the CDR3. Germline trimming cut 0 bases from V and 2 bases from J; bases unmatched to any gene: 6.

The CDR3 sequence: CSATYRGQLSSYEQYF. CDR3 nucleotides: TGCAGTGCTACCTACCGGGGACAGCTTAGCTCCTACGAGCAGTACTTC. The V and J genes are TRBV20-1 and TRBJ2-7; 7 positions match TRBD1. After removal of 4 bases from V and 0 bases from J, the junction contained 12 bases not matched to a gene. The CDR3 covers 16 residues. The germline CDR1 and CDR2 sequences are DFQATT and SNEGSKA (reference sequence).

The chain links TRBV7-8 to TRBJ2-1, with D tentatively TRBD1 (7 bases). The CDR3 has 14 residues. V lost 5 bases, J lost 10 bases, and 18 bases lay in between. In germline, CDR1 is SGHVS, CDR2 FQNEAQ. The CDR3 loop is CASSVPPGGKEQFF. The CDR3, as DNA: TGTGCCAGCAGCGTACCCCCAGGGGGGAAGGAGCAGTTCTTC.

The rearrangement uses TRBV7-9 and TRBJ1-1; D is undetermined. The V gene's germline CDR1 is SEHNR and CDR2 FQNEAQ (reference sequence). The V and J ends lost 8 bases and 4 bases respectively, with 17 bases between them. The CDR3 is 14 residues long. The CDR3 nucleotides read TGTGCCAGCCCCCGGAGCCCGGAGAGCACTGAAGCTTTCTTT. The encoded protein is CASPRSPESTEAFF.

The V gene is TRBV7-8, the J gene TRBJ2-5; D not certain. In germline, CDR1 is SGHVS, CDR2 FQNEAQ. V lost 8 bases and J 0 bases, leaving 16 bases between the germline ends. The CDR3 consists of 15 residues. The CDR3 region has the DNA TGTGCCAGCTTAGAACCCGTCGAGTACCAAGAGACCCAGTACTTC. Amino acid sequence: CASLEPVEYQETQYF.

This clonotype was detected ten times or more. The chain employs TRBV5-6 and TRBJ2-7; D call uncertain. V gave up 4 bases and J gave up 1 base, with 12 bases separating them. Germline V gene data show CDR1 as SGHDT and CDR2 as YYEEEE. This CDR3 is built from 14 residues. As DNA, the CDR3 is TGTGCCAGCAGCGTGTACCGAGGTTCCTACGAGCAGTACTTC. It encodes CASSVYRGSYEQYF. The entire variable domain, with the rest obtained from reference TRBV5-6 and TRBJ2-7, is as follows: DAGVTQSPTHLIKTRGQQVTLRCSPKSGHDTVSWYQQALGQGPQFIFQYYEEEERQRGNFPDRFSGHQFPNYSSELNVNALLLGDSALYLCASSVYRGSYEQYFGPGTRLTVT.

This clonotype was detected a few times. The V call is TRBV11-1, the J call TRBJ2-5; TRBD1 aligns across 9 bases. This CDR3 is built from 17 residues. V shed 6 bases, J shed 0 bases, and the junction held 11 bases outside the gene matches. The germline gives CDR1 SGHAT, CDR2 FQDESV (reference sequence). The DNA of the CDR3 is TGTGCCAGCAGACAAGGACAGGGGAGGAAGCACCAAGAGACCCAGTACTTC. Residues: CASRQGQGRKHQETQYF.

The V and J genes are TRBV20-1 and TRBJ1-2; tentative D call: TRBD1 (5 bases). Germline V gives CDR1 DFQATT, CDR2 SNEGSKA (reference sequence). Between the trimmed V and J ends, which lost 5 bases and 1 base, there was a span of 17 bases. The CDR3 runs to 15 residues. CDR3 nucleotides: TGCAGTGCTCCCTCTAGGGACGAGGATAACTATGGCTACACCTTC. This sequence encodes CSAPSRDEDNYGYTF.

This sequence joins TRBV10-3 and TRBJ2-7; TRBD1 agrees at 9 bases. This CDR3 is 15 amino acids long. The J segment lost 3 bases and the V segment lost 10 bases, leaving 13 bases of the junction unmatched. The V gene's germline CDR1 is ENHRY and CDR2 SYGVKD. The CDR3 region is CATSPGQGFFYEQYF. In nucleotides, the CDR3 is TGTGCCACGAGTCCCGGACAGGGGTTTTTCTACGAGCAGTACTTC.

The chain recombines TRBV7-2 with TRBJ1-2; D is possibly TRBD1 (5 bases). The CDR3 sequence is 15 residues long. CDR1 is SGHTA and CDR2 is FQGNSA in the germline V gene. With 1 base removed from V and 2 bases from J, the gap between germline ends came to 11 bases. CDR3 DNA sequence: TGTGCCAGCAGCTTAGGGGGGAGGCTGAACTATGGCTACACCTTC. It specifies CASSLGGRLNYGYTF.

This chain uses TRBV4-2 with TRBJ1-5; D not resolved. The V gene's germline CDR1 is LGHNA and CDR2 YNFKEQ. The V and J ends lost 0 bases and 2 bases respectively, with 11 bases between them. The CDR3 runs to 16 residues. The CDR3 coding sequence is TGTGCCAGCAGCCAAGAATCGGGGTTGCGCAATCAGCCCCAGCATTTT. It is translated as CASSQESGLRNQPQHF.

The gene calls are TRBV3-1 and TRBJ1-5; no clear D gene. Looked up from germline, CDR1 is LGHDT and CDR2 is YNNKEL (reference sequence). V lost 0 bases and J lost 6, with 9 bases in between. CDR3 length: 14 amino acids. DNA for the CDR3: TGTGCCAGCAGCCAAGACGTTGCGGGTCAGCCCCAGCATTTT. The encoded protein is CASSQDVAGQPQHF.

This clonotype was seen more than once but under ten times. The chain has TRBV6-6 and TRBJ2-3; tentatively, D is TRBD2 (7 bases). Deletions cut 4 bases from V and 3 bases from J, with 14 bases between. The CDR3 contains 15 residues. Germline V gene lookup returns CDR1 MNHNY and CDR2 SVGAGI (reference sequence). CDR3 coding DNA: TGTGCCAGCAGTTTCCCAAGGGGGGGTACAGATACGCAGTATTTT. Amino acids: CASSFPRGGTDTQYF.

The chain uses TRBV12-3 or TRBV12-4 and TRBJ2-4; 9 bases are a match to TRBD1. The CDR3 runs to 15 residues. Trimming cost V 6 bases and J 0 bases; bases outside gene matches: 3. The CDR3 DNA reads TGTGCCAGCAGCTGGACAGGGGCAGCCAAAAACATTCAGTACTTC. This codes for CASSWTGAAKNIQYF.

This clonotype was counted between two and nine times. CDR3 protein: CASSDPRGAEDTQYF. The DNA of the CDR3 is TGTGCCAGCAGTGACCCGCGGGGGGCCGAAGATACGCAGTATTTT. This chain joins TRBV6-5 and TRBJ2-3, with 8 nucleotides matching TRBD2. Losses at the gene ends were 5 bases for V and 5 bases for J; bases not matched to a gene: 9. The CDR3 length is 15 residues. The germline CDR1 and CDR2 sequences are MNHEY and SVGAGI.

The rearrangement joins TRBV7-2 to TRBJ2-3, with TRBD2 identical over 7 bases. V shed 1 base and J 0 bases; nucleotides not matched to a gene: 7. This CDR3 is built from 17 residues. Germline CDR1 is SGHTA and CDR2 is FQGNSA. CDR3 residues: CASSLGASGASTDTQYF. In DNA, the CDR3 is TGTGCCAGCAGCTTAGGGGCGAGCGGGGCTAGCACAGATACGCAGTATTTT. The entire variable domain, with the rest obtained from reference TRBV7-2 and TRBJ2-3, is as follows: GAGVSQSPSNKVTEKGKDVELRCDPISGHTALYWYRQSLGQGLEFLIYFQGNSAPDKSGLPSDRFSAERTGGSVSTLTIQRTQQEDSAVYLCASSLGASGASTDTQYFGPGTRLTVL.

This clonotype was observed a single time. This chain links TRBV30 with TRBJ2-5; a possible D gene is TRBD1 (5 bases). The V end was cut by 0 bases, the J end by 2 bases, with 13 bases between. The CDR3 consists of 15 residues. From germline, CDR1 is GTSNPN and CDR2 SVGIG (reference sequence). CDR3 bases: TGTGCCTGGAGTGTTGCGGACACTTCGCAAGAGACCCAGTACTTC. Its protein is CAWSVADTSQETQYF.